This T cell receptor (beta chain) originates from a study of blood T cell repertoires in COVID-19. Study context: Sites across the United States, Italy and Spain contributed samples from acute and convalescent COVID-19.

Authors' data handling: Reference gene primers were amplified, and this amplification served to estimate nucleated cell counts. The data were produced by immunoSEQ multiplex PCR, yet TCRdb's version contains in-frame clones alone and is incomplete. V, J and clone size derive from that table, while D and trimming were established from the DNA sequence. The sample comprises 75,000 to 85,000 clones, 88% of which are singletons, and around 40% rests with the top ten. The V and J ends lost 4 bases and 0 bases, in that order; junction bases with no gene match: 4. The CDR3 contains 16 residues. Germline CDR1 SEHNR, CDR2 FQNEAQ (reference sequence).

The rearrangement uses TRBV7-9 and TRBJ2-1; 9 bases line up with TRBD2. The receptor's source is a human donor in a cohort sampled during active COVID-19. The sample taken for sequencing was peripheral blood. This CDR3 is CASSSLSGSSYNEQFF. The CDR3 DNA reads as TGTGCCAGCAGCTCCCTTAGCGGGAGCTCCTACAATGAGCAGTTCTTC. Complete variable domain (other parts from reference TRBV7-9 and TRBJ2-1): DTGVSQNPRHKITKRGQNVTFRCDPISEHNRLYWYRQTLGQGPEFLTYFQNEAQLEKSRLLSDRFSAERPKGSFSTLEIQRTEQGDSAMYLCASSSLSGSSYNEQFFGPGTRLTVL.